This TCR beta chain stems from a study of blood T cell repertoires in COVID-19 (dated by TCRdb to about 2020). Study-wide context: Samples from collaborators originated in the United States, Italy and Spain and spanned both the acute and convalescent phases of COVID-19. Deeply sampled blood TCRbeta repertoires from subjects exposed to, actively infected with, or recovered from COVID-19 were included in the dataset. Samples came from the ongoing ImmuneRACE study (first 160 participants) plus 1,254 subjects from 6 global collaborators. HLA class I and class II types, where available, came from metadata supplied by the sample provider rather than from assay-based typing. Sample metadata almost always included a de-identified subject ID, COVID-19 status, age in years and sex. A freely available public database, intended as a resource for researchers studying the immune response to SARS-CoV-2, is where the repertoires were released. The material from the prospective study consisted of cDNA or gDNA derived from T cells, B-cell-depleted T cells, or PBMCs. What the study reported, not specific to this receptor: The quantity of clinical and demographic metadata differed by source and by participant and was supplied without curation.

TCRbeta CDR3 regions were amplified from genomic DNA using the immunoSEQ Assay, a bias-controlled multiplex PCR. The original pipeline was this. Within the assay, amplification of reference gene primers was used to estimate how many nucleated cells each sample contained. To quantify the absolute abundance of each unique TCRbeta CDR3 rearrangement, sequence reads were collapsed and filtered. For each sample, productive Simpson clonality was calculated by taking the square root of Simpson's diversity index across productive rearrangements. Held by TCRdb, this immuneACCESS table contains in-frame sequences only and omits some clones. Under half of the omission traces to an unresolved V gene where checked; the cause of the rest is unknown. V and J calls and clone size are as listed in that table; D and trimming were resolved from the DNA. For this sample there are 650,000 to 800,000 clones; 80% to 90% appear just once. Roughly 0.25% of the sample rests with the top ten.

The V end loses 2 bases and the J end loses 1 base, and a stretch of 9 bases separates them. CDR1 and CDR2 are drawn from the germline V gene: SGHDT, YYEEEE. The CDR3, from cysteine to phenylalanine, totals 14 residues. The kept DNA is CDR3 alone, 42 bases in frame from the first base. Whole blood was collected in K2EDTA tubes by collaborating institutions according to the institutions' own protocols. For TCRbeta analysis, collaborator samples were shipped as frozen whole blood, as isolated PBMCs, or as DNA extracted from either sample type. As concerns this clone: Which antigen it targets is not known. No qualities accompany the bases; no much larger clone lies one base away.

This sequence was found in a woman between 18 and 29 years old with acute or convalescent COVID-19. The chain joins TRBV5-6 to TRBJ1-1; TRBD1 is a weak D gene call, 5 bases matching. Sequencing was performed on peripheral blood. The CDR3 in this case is CASSLEGENTEAFF. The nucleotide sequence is TGTGCCAGCAGCTTAGAAGGGGAGAACACTGAAGCTTTCTTT.